These 5 T cell receptor beta chains were all obtained from the same sample, sequenced in a study of T cell responses to AZD1222 COVID-19 vaccine. Profiling relied on immunoSEQ multiplex PCR, and the TCRdb table lists in-frame clones only, not all of them. The sample includes roughly 100,000 clones, 88% seen only once; the top ten take about 9.7%. Material: peripheral blood, obtained on day 0 of AZD1222 vaccination. The receptors shown here come from an adult in good health.

The chain has TRBV30 and TRBJ1-1, with D unresolved. The length of the CDR3 is 16 residues. The V end lost 2 bases, the J end lost 1 base, and 17 bases lay between the germline ends. Germline V gene lookup returns CDR1 GTSNPN and CDR2 SVGIG (reference sequence). CDR3 coding DNA: TGTGCCTGGAGTCAGGCCTTCAGGCAGCGGAACACTGAAGCTTTCTTT. This gives the protein CAWSQAFRQRNTEAFF.

The chain recombines TRBV27 with TRBJ2-1; 7 nucleotides match TRBD1. The length of the CDR3 is 15 residues. Germline CDR1 reads MNHEY; CDR2 reads SMNVEV (reference sequence). V was clipped by 2 bases and J by 5 bases; unmatched bases: 6. This CDR3 reads CASSLRGTVNNEQFF. Written as DNA, the CDR3 is TGTGCCAGCAGTTTACGTGGGACAGTCAACAATGAGCAGTTCTTC.

The rearrangement joins TRBV18 to TRBJ1-2, with TRBD1 as a possible D gene (6 bases). The germline V gene encodes CDR1 KGHSH and CDR2 LQKENI. The germline V and J ends were trimmed by 3 bases and 6 bases, with 14 bases remaining between them. The CDR3 spans 14 residues. The CDR3 region is CASSPKGGNHGYTF. The CDR3 bases are TGTGCCAGCTCACCTAAAGGGGGGAACCATGGCTACACCTTC.

This clone was observed a single time. The CDR3 nucleotides read TGTGCCAGCAGCCGTGGGGGGGTCGGAGAGGGCTACACCTTC. Translating it yields CASSRGGVGEGYTF. V is TRBV27 and J is TRBJ1-2; D may be TRBD1 (5 bases). Germline assignment: CDR1 MNHEY and CDR2 SMNVEV (reference sequence). The CDR3 sequence is 14 residues long. Between the trimmed V and J ends, which lost 6 bases and 8 bases, there was a span of 19 bases.

The chain combines TRBV25-1 with TRBJ2-7; 11 bases fit TRBD2. The germline gives CDR1 MGHDK, CDR2 SYGVNS. The CDR3 is 15 residues long. J was trimmed by 6 bases and V by 4 bases; bases with no gene match: 8. The CDR3 coding sequence is TGTGCCAGCAGTGCTTCCGGGACTAGCGGAGGCGAGCAGTACTTC. This encodes CASSASGTSGGEQYF.